This T cell receptor (beta chain) stems from a study of response to subunit inactivated influenza vaccine. V was cut by 6 bases and J by 5 bases, with 11 bases left in between. CDR1 and CDR2 from the germline V gene are SGHTA and FQGTGA. The CDR3 is 13 amino acids. TCRdb recomputed calls from the RT-PCR reads with MiXCR, one row per CDR3 protein. The table lists hundreds of thousands of distinct CDR3 sequences, 12% to 15% of them singletons. In this sample, this clonotype turned up a few times. The material sequenced was PBMCs from blood, taken less than 15 days before vaccination. The TCR comes from a man aged 50-59 years who received an inactivated influenza vaccine. The V gene is TRBV7-3, the J gene TRBJ2-1, with a possible D match to TRBD2 (6 bases). The CDR3 DNA is TGTGCCAGCAGAAGCGGGCCCAACAATGAGCAGTTCTTC. As protein: CASRSGPNNEQFF.